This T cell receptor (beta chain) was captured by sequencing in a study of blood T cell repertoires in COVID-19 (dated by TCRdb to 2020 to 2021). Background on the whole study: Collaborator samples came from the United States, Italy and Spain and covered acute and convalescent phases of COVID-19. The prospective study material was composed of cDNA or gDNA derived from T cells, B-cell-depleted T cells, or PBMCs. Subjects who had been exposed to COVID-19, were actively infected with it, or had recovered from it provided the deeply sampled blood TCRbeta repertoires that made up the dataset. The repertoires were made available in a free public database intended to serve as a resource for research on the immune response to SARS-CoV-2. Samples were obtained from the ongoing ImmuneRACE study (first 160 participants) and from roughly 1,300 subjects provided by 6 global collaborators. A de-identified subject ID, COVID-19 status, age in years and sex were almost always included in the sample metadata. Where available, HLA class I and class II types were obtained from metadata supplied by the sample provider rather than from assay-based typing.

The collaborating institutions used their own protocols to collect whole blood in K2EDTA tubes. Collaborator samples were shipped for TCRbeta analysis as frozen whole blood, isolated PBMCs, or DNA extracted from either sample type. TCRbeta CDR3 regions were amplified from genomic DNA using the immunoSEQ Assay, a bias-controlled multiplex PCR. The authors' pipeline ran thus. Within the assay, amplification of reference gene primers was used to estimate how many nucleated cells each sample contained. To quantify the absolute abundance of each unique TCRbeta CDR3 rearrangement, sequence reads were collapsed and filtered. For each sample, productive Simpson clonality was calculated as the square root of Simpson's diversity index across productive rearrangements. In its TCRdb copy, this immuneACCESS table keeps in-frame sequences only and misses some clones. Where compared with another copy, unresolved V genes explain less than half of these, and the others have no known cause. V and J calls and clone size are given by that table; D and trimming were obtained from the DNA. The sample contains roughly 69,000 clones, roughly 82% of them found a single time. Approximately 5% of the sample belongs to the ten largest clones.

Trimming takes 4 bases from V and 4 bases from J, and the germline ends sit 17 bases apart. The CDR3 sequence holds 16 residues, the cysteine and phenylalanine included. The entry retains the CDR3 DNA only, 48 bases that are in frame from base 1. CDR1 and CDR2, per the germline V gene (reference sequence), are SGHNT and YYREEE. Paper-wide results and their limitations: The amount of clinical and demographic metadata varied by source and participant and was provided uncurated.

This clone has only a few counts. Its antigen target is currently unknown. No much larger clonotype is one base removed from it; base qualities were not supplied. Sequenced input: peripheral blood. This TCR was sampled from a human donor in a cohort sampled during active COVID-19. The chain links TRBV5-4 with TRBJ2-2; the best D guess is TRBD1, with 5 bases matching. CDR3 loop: CASSAVRGSGTGELFF. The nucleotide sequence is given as TGTGCCAGCAGCGCCGTAAGGGGCTCGGGCACCGGGGAGCTGTTTTTT.